This TCR beta chain is from a study of cytotoxic CD8 clonotypes in ibrutinib-treated CLL. At the level of the study: By median roughly 65 months, around twelve had progressed and roughly 15 stayed remitted; responses had been 2 complete and 24 partial.

Findings of the study overall: Clonality increased at ibrutinib response and stayed stable in sustained remission. At progression, however, it fell back toward baseline.

Sequencing was performed with immunoSEQ multiplex PCR; in TCRdb, only in-frame clones are kept and a portion is missing. The profile shows approximately 91,000 clones, around 79% of them singletons. With respect to this clone: Its antigen is unknown.

CDR3 length equals 14 residues. V dropped 5 bases and J dropped 7; count of bases not matched to a gene: 8. Per the germline V gene, CDR1 is SGHVS and CDR2 is FNYEAQ. Sequencing used PBMCs, obtained after 12 months of ibrutinib treatment. This receptor was identified in a human donor with chronic lymphocytic leukemia. The chain has TRBV7-6 and TRBJ1-5, with 7 bases identical to TRBD1. The CDR3 DNA sequence: TGTGCCAGCAGCGAAAGACAGGGTGGACAGCCCCAGCATTTT. It encodes CASSERQGGQPQHF. The variable domain in full, completed from reference TRBV7-6 and TRBJ1-5, reads GAGVSQSPRYKVTKRGQDVALRCDPISGHVSLYWYRQALGQGPEFLTYFNYEAQQDKSGLPNDRFSAERPEGSISTLTIQRTEQRDSAMYRCASSERQGGQPQHFGDGTRLSIL.